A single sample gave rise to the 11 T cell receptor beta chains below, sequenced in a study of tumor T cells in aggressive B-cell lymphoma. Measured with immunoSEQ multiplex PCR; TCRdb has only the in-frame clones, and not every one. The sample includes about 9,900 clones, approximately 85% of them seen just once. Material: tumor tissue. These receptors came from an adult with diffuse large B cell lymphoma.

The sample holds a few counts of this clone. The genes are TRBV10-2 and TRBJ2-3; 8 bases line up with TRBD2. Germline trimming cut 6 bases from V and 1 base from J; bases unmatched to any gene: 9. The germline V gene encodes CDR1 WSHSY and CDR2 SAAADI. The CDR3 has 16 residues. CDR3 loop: CASSYTSGVRTDTQYF. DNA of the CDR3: TGCGCCAGCAGCTACACTAGCGGAGTACGCACAGATACGCAGTATTTT.

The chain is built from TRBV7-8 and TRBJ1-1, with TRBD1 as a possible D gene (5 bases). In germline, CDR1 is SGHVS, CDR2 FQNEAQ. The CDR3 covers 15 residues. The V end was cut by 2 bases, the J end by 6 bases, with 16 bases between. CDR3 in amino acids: CASSLQPGWASEAFF. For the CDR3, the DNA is TGTGCCAGCAGCTTACAGCCAGGGTGGGCTTCTGAAGCTTTCTTT. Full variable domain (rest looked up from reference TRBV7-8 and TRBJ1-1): GAGVSQSPRYKVAKRGQDVALRCDPISGHVSLFWYQQALGQGPEFLTYFQNEAQLDKSGLPSDRFFAERPEGSVSTLKIQRTQQEDSAVYLCASSLQPGWASEAFFGQGTRLTVV.

CDR3 protein: CASSVGSRRMNTEAFF. Here the CDR3 DNA reads TGTGCCAGCAGCGTAGGTTCACGGAGGATGAACACTGAAGCTTTCTTT. V is TRBV9 and J is TRBJ1-1; D is unresolved. This CDR3 comprises 16 residues. CDR1 SGDLS and CDR2 YYNGEE come from the germline V gene. Trimming took off 0 bases at V and 0 bases at J, with 12 bases between the two ends.

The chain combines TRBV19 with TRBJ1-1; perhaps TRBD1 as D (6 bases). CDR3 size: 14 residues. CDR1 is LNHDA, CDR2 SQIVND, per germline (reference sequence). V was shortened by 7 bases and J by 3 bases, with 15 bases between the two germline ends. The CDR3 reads CASKLDSSYTEAFF. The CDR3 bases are TGTGCCAGTAAACTGGACAGCTCATACACTGAAGCTTTCTTT. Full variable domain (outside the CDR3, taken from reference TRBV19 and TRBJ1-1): DGGITQSPKYLFRKEGQNVTLSCEQNLNHDAMYWYRQDPGQGLRLIYYSQIVNDFQKGDIAEGYSVSREKKESFPLTVTSAQKNPTAFYLCASKLDSSYTEAFFGQGTRLTVV.

The CDR3 DNA follows: TGTGCCAGCAGCGTAGAAGCCGACTTGAACACTGAAGCTTTCTTT. As protein: CASSVEADLNTEAFF. The chain has TRBV9 and TRBJ1-1; no clear D gene. The CDR3 contains 15 residues. The germline gives CDR1 SGDLS, CDR2 YYNGEE. The V and J ends lost 0 bases and 0 bases respectively, with 9 bases between them.

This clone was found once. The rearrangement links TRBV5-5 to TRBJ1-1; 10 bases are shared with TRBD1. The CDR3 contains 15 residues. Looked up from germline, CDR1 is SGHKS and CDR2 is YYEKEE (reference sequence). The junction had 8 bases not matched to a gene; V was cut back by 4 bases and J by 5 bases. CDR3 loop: CASSPQTGGRTEAFF. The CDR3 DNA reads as TGTGCCAGCAGCCCCCAGACAGGGGGCCGGACTGAAGCTTTCTTT.

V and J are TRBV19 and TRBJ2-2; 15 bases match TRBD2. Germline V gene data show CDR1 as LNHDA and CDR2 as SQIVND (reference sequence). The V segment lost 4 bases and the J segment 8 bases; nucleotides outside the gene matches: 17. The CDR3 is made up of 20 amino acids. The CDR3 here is CASSTRRTSGRAFRSGELFF. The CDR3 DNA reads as TGTGCCAGTAGTACTCGGCGGACTAGCGGGAGGGCCTTTCGTTCAGGGGAGCTGTTTTTT.

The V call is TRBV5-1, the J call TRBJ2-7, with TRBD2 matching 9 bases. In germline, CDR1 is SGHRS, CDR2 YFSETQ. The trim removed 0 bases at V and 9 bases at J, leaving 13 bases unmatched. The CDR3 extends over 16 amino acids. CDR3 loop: CASSLASGAGGPGQYF. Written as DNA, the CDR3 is TGCGCCAGCAGCTTGGCGAGTGGGGCGGGAGGGCCCGGGCAGTACTTC.

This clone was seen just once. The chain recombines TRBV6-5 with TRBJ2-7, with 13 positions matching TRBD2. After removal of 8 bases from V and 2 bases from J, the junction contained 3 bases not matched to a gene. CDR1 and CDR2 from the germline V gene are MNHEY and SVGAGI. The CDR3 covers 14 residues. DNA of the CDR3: TGTGCCAGCGGGACTAGCGGGAAGACCTACGAGCAGTACTTC. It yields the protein CASGTSGKTYEQYF.

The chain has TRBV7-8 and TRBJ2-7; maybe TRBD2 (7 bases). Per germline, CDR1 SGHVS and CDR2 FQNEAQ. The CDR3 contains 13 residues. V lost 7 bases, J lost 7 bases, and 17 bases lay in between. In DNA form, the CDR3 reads TGTGCCAGCAATTACAACAGGGAGGGAGAGCAGTACTTC. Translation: CASNYNREGEQYF.

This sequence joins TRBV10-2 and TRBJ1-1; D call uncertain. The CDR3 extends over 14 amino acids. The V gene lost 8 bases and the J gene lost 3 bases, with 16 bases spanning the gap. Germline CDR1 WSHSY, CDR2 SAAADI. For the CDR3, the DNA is TGCGCCAGCCGAGGTGGCCCGGTGGACACTGAAGCTTTCTTT. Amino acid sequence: CASRGGPVDTEAFF.